A selection of T cell receptor beta chains follows, all from one sample in a study of PD-L1 blockade in urothelial cancer. TCRdb keeps only in-frame clones here, not all; method: immunoSEQ multiplex PCR. This sample has about 84,000 clones, with more than 85% found just once. Specimen: PBMCs, collected around atezolizumab (anti-PD-L1) treatment. These TCRs come from a man aged 55-75 years with urothelial cancer. Both conserved end residues are part of each CDR3. The D gene is left open where the match is weak. Some rows mark clone size as missing; the rest say once, few, many or name a class of expanded clone.

J | V | size | D | CDR3 | DNA
TRBJ2-2 | TRBV21-1 | - | - | CARSRRQANTGELFF | TGTGCCAGGAGTCGGAGACAGGCGAACACCGGGGAGCTGTTTTTT
TRBJ1-1 | TRBV10-3 | - | TRBD1 | CATQRRDRGLNTEAFF | TGTGCCACCCAGCGCCGGGACAGGGGGCTTAACACTGAAGCTTTCTTT
TRBJ1-1 | TRBV4-3 | - | TRBD1 | CASSQNYRDRSEAFF | TGCGCCAGCAGCCAAAACTACCGGGACAGGAGTGAAGCTTTCTTT
TRBJ2-2 | TRBV4-3 | - | TRBD2 | CASSQPSGRNTGELFF | TGCGCCAGCAGCCAACCTAGCGGGAGGAACACCGGGGAGCTGTTTTTT
TRBJ1-5 | TRBV19 | - | - | CASSIQGSSNQPQHF | TGTGCCAGTAGTATCCAGGGAAGCAGCAATCAGCCCCAGCATTTT
TRBJ1-3 | TRBV9 | - | - | CASSVEGVGRGNTIYF | TGTGCCAGCAGCGTAGAAGGGGTCGGTCGTGGAAACACCATATATTTT
TRBJ1-4 | TRBV9 | - | - | CASSVGVAGEKLFF | TGTGCCAGCAGCGTCGGGGTAGCGGGCGAAAAACTGTTTTTT
TRBJ2-3 | TRBV7-9 | few | - | CASSSPGTDTQYF | TGTGCCAGCAGCTCCCCGGGGACAGATACGCAGTATTTT
TRBJ2-7 | TRBV14 | - | - | CASSPTPGSFYEQYF | TGTGCCAGCAGCCCCACTCCGGGGTCCTTCTACGAGCAGTACTTC
TRBJ2-7 | TRBV5-1 | - | TRBD2 | CASSTSIAGGSYEQYF | TGCGCCAGCAGCACCTCCATAGCGGGAGGGTCCTACGAGCAGTACTTC
TRBJ2-1 | TRBV10-3 | - | TRBD1 | CAIKEGDRVNEQFF | TGTGCCATCAAGGAGGGGGACAGGGTCAATGAGCAGTTCTTC
TRBJ2-7 | TRBV28 | - | - | CASSSQGGTYEQYF | TGTGCCAGCAGTTCGCAGGGTGGAACCTACGAGCAGTACTTC
TRBJ2-5 | TRBV5-7 | - | TRBD1 | CASSLIGTAQETQYF | TGTGCCAGCAGCTTGATTGGGACAGCACAAGAGACCCAGTACTTC
TRBJ2-7 | TRBV18 | - | TRBD1 | CASGQGFHEQYF | TGTGCCAGTGGACAGGGTTTCCACGAGCAGTACTTC
TRBJ2-5 | TRBV4-3 | - | - | CASSQGSTGRGETQYF | TGCGCCAGCAGCCAAGGATCGACGGGGCGGGGAGAGACCCAGTACTTC
TRBJ2-5 | TRBV20-1 | - | - | CSAFKETQYF | TGCAGTGCTTTCAAAGAGACCCAGTACTTC
TRBJ1-1 | TRBV15 | - | - | CATSRGGGTTEAFF | TGTGCCACCAGCAGAGGGGGGGGTACCACTGAAGCTTTCTTT
TRBJ2-1 | TRBV9 | - | - | CASSVDTGYNEQFF | TGTGCCAGCAGCGTAGATACAGGGTACAATGAGCAGTTCTTC
TRBJ2-3 | TRBV29-1 | - | - | CSALTHTDTQYF | TGCAGCGCCCTGACTCACACAGATACGCAGTATTTT
TRBJ2-7 | TRBV6-5 | - | - | CASRGVTGPSYEQYF | TGTGCCAGCAGGGGGGTGACAGGTCCCTCCTACGAGCAGTACTTC
TRBJ2-7 | TRBV7-2 | - | TRBD1 | CASSLRGQGLYEQYF | TGTGCCAGCAGCTTAAGGGGACAGGGTCTCTACGAGCAGTACTTC
TRBJ2-7 | TRBV6-5 | - | - | CAGPGRLSSYEQYF | TGTGCCGGGCCGGGCCGACTAAGCTCCTACGAGCAGTACTTC
TRBJ2-1 | TRBV4-3 | - | TRBD2 | CASSQGLLLAGDNEQFF | TGCGCCAGCAGCCAAGGCCTCCTACTAGCGGGGGACAATGAGCAGTTCTTC
TRBJ1-4 | TRBV2 | - | TRBD1 | CAATGDINEKLFF | TGTGCCGCGACAGGGGACATTAATGAAAAACTGTTTTTT
TRBJ1-2 | TRBV9 | - | - | CASSIRDSMSYGYTF | TGTGCCAGCAGTATACGGGACTCAATGTCCTATGGCTACACCTTC
TRBJ2-3 | TRBV6-1 | - | - | CASSEGVAVIPRFTDTQYF | TGTGCCAGCAGTGAAGGCGTAGCGGTCATACCTCGCTTCACAGATACGCAGTATTTT
TRBJ1-1 | TRBV19 | - | - | CASSRTGSRAEAFF | TGTGCCAGTAGCCGAACGGGGAGTAGGGCTGAAGCTTTCTTT
TRBJ1-2 | TRBV25-1 | - | - | CASSETAAGSYTF | TGTGCCAGCAGTGAAACCGCGGCAGGGAGCTACACCTTC
TRBJ2-2 | TRBV11-2 | - | TRBD2 | CASNWGGDAGELFF | TGTGCCAGCAACTGGGGGGGGGACGCCGGGGAGCTGTTTTTT
TRBJ1-1 | TRBV6-5 | - | TRBD1 | CASRQGEMNTEAFF | TGTGCCAGCCGACAGGGGGAAATGAACACTGAAGCTTTCTTT
TRBJ2-6 | TRBV2 | - | TRBD1 | CASSGRDRGLSGANVLTF | TGTGCCAGCAGTGGCCGGGACAGGGGGCTTTCTGGGGCCAACGTCCTGACTTTC